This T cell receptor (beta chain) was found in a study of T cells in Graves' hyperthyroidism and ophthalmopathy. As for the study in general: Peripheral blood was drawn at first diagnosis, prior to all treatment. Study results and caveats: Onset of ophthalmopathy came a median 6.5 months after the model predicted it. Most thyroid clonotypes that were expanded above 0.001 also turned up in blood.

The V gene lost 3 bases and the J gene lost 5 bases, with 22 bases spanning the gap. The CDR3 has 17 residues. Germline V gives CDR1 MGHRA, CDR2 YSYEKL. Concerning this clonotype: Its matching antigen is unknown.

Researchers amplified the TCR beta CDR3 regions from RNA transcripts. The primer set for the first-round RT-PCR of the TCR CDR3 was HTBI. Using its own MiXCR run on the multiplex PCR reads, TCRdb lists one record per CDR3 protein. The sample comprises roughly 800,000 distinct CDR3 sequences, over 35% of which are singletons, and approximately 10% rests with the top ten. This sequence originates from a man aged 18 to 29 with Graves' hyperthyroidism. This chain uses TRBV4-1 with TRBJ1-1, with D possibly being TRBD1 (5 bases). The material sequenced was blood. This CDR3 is CASSHLGGGAIRTEAFF. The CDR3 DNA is TGCGCCAGCAGCCATCTCGGGGGAGGGGCGATTAGGACTGAAGCTTTCTTT.